Listed here are 23 T cell receptor beta chains from one sample, sequenced in a study of blood T cell repertoires in COVID-19. Assay: immunoSEQ multiplex PCR; the TCRdb copy retains only in-frame clones and omits some. Of about 150,000 clones in the sample, over 60% were seen once. Material: peripheral blood. Receptors were obtained from a man older than 75 with acute or convalescent COVID-19.

The V call is TRBV29-1, the J call TRBJ2-1; 10 positions agree with TRBD2. Trimming cost V 7 bases and J 9 bases; bases outside gene matches: 9. This CDR3 spans 13 amino acids. Germline V gene sequence: CDR1 SQVTM, CDR2 ANQGSEA. CDR3 nucleotide sequence: TGCAGCGGGCTGTTAGCGGGGGGCTTTGAGCAGTTCTTC. It specifies CSGLLAGGFEQFF.

This rearrangement joins TRBV4-2 to TRBJ2-3, with 9 bases aligning to TRBD2. The V and J ends lost 1 base and 8 bases, in that order; junction bases with no gene match: 7. There are 15 residues in the CDR3. Per germline, CDR1 LGHNA and CDR2 YNFKEQ. The CDR3 here is CASSQGQLAGTTQYF. The CDR3 coding sequence is TGTGCCAGCAGCCAAGGTCAGCTAGCGGGGACTACGCAGTATTTT.

The chain carries TRBV4-3 and TRBJ2-3; 12 bases are shared with TRBD2. V lost 1 base to trimming and J lost 3 bases; unmatched junction nucleotides: 20. Per germline, CDR1 LGHNA and CDR2 YSLEER. The CDR3 totals 22 residues. The chain's CDR3 is CASSQVVLQGASGGADTDTQYF. Written as DNA, the CDR3 is TGCGCCAGCAGCCAAGTAGTACTCCAGGGGGCTAGCGGGGGGGCCGATACAGATACGCAGTATTTT.

This clone showed up just once. The chain employs TRBV5-8 and TRBJ1-5; TRBD1 is a possible D gene (5 bases). The germline V and J ends were trimmed by 4 bases and 0 bases, with 11 bases remaining between them. The germline V gene encodes CDR1 SGHTS and CDR2 YDEGEE. The CDR3 covers 15 residues. CDR3 coding DNA: TGTGCCAGCAGCCGATCAGGGATTAGCAATCAGCCCCAGCATTTT. Its protein product is CASSRSGISNQPQHF.

The chain has TRBV6-5 and TRBJ2-7, with 9 bases fitting TRBD1. Germline CDR1 and CDR2: MNHEY and SVGAGI. This CDR3 is built from 14 residues. Losses at the gene ends were 6 bases for V and 3 bases for J; bases not matched to a gene: 6. The CDR3 spells CASSPRDRDYEQYF. The DNA of the CDR3 is TGTGCCAGCAGCCCGAGGGACAGGGACTACGAGCAGTACTTC.

The J gene is TRBJ1-1, the V gene TRBV11-3; D gene ambiguous. The CDR3 is 13 amino acids. V lost 6 bases and J 3 bases, leaving 11 bases between the germline ends. Germline assignment: CDR1 SGHNT and CDR2 YENEEA. In nucleotides, the CDR3 is TGTGCCAGCAGGAGGGCGCGGGACACTGAAGCTTTCTTT. Residues: CASRRARDTEAFF.

V is TRBV7-3 and J is TRBJ2-5; a possible D gene is TRBD2 (5 bases). Trimming shortened V by 0 bases and J by 5 bases, and 13 bases separated the two germline ends. CDR1 SGHTA and CDR2 FQGTGA come from the germline V gene. The CDR3 contains 15 residues. The CDR3: CASSLTDREWETQYF. The CDR3, as DNA: TGTGCCAGCAGCTTAACTGATAGGGAGTGGGAGACCCAGTACTTC.

The CDR3 here is CAIRRGGAEFGYTF. CDR3 bases: TGTGCCATCAGGAGGGGGGGCGCGGAGTTTGGCTACACCTTC. J is TRBJ1-2 and V is TRBV10-3; perhaps TRBD1 as D (6 bases). The V gene's germline CDR1 is ENHRY and CDR2 SYGVKD. V lost 6 bases to trimming and J lost 7 bases, with 18 bases between them. The length of the CDR3 is 14 residues.

A single count supports this clone. V gene TRBV5-1 combines with J gene TRBJ1-2; D is perhaps TRBD1 (5 bases). Germline CDR1 reads SGHRS; CDR2 reads YFSETQ. V was clipped by 4 bases and J by 4 bases, with 17 bases between them. The length of the CDR3 is 15 residues. The CDR3 sequence is CASSHFPRVGYGYTF. CDR3 bases: TGCGCCAGCAGCCACTTCCCCAGGGTCGGCTATGGCTACACCTTC.

V and J are TRBV4-2 and TRBJ2-3; 9 bases are shared with TRBD2. The CDR3 length is 18 residues. CDR1 and CDR2 from the germline V gene are LGHNA and YNFKEQ. J gave up 1 base and V 0 bases, and 8 bases lay outside the gene matches. CDR3 residues: CASSQDYGGGAGTDTQYF. As DNA, the CDR3 is TGTGCCAGCAGCCAAGATTATGGCGGGGGGGCTGGCACAGATACGCAGTATTTT.

The rearrangement joins TRBV25-1 to TRBJ2-5; 7 bases align to TRBD1. Germline CDR1 reads MGHDK; CDR2 reads SYGVNS. Trimming removed 1 base from V and 1 base from J; junction bases left unmatched: 3. There are 15 residues in the CDR3. CDR3 residues: CASSEFGDSQETQYF. CDR3 nucleotides: TGTGCCAGCAGTGAATTTGGGGACAGCCAAGAGACCCAGTACTTC. Full variable domain (outside the CDR3, taken from reference TRBV25-1 and TRBJ2-5): EADIYQTPRYLVIGTGKKITLECSQTMGHDKMYWYQQDPGMELHLIHYSYGVNSTEKGDLSSESTVSRIRTEHFPLTLESARPSHTSQYLCASSEFGDSQETQYFGPGTRLLVL.

This rearrangement joins TRBV24-1 to TRBJ2-7; 7 bases are shared with TRBD1. The CDR3 length is 15 residues. Unmatched junction bases numbered 12, after V lost 7 bases and J lost 4 bases. Germline assignment: CDR1 KGHDR and CDR2 SFDVKD. The CDR3 loop is CATSIRQGREYEQYV. The CDR3 region has the DNA TGTGCCACCAGCATCCGACAGGGCAGGGAATACGAGCAGTACGTC.

This clone was observed a single time. A much larger clonotype is one base distant, so this may be a read error. The chain combines TRBV28 with TRBJ1-2, with a weak D call TRBD1 (6 bases). The ends were cut back, 6 bases at V and 2 bases at J, with 7 bases in the middle. The CDR3 consists of 12 residues. Germline CDR1 reads MDHEN; CDR2 reads SYDVKM. CDR3 loop: CASSQGNYGYTF. The CDR3 bases are TGTGCCAGCAGCCAGGGGAACTATGGCTACACCTTC.

The V call is TRBV12-3 or TRBV12-4, the J call TRBJ1-1; 7 bases agree with TRBD1. The CDR3 spans 13 residues. With 3 bases clipped from V and 14 bases from J, the junction kept 12 bases outside the gene matches. The CDR3 loop reads CASSFKGQTERFF. CDR3 coding DNA: TGTGCCAGCAGTTTTAAGGGACAGACTGAAAGGTTCTTT.

The chain recombines TRBV3-1 (or the pseudogene TRBV3-2) with TRBJ1-5; TRBD1 might be the D (6 bases). Looked up from germline, CDR1 is LGHDT and CDR2 is YNNKEL (reference sequence). This CDR3 is built from 15 residues. The V gene lost 6 bases and the J gene lost 0 bases, with 12 bases spanning the gap. CDR3 sequence (DNA): TGTGCCAGCAGTGAGGGACATAGTAGCAATCAGCCCCAGCATTTT. Translating it yields CASSEGHSSNQPQHF.

This clone has more than one count but fewer than ten. The chain recombines TRBV6-5 with TRBJ2-5; unclear D gene. Germline lookup yields CDR1 MNHEY and CDR2 SVGAGI. The CDR3 length is 12 residues. V dropped 6 bases and J dropped 1 base, with 6 bases sitting between them. The CDR3 loop is CASRNIQETQYF. The DNA of the CDR3 is TGTGCCAGCAGAAATATCCAAGAGACCCAGTACTTC.

The rearrangement uses TRBV6-1 and TRBJ1-4, with a weak D call TRBD1 (6 bases). V lost 5 bases, J lost 4 bases, and 11 bases lay in between. CDR1 is MNHNS, CDR2 SASEGT, per germline. The CDR3 has 14 amino acids. The CDR3 DNA follows: TGTGCCAGCAGTTTTGGACAGCTTAATGAAAAACTGTTTTTT. As protein: CASSFGQLNEKLFF.

This chain joins TRBV30 and TRBJ1-1, with D hard to call. The ends were cut back, 0 bases at V and 5 bases at J, with 10 bases in the middle. CDR3 length: 13 residues. Looked up from germline, CDR1 is GTSNPN and CDR2 is SVGIG (reference sequence). The CDR3 sequence: CAWSVRRSTEAFF. CDR3 nucleotides: TGTGCCTGGAGTGTACGGAGGTCAACTGAAGCTTTCTTT.

The rearrangement links TRBV2 to TRBJ1-4; no reliable D call. From germline, CDR1 is SNHLY and CDR2 FYNNEI. CDR3 length equals 15 residues. Trimming pared 6 bases from V and 0 bases from J, leaving 11 bases between. The CDR3 loop is CASRAMAATNEKLFF. Here the CDR3 DNA reads TGTGCCAGCAGGGCCATGGCAGCAACTAATGAAAAACTGTTTTTT.

This clone was counted once. The rearrangement joins TRBV4-3 to TRBJ2-1; possible D gene TRBD1, 6 bases. The CDR3 covers 14 residues. Looked up from germline, CDR1 is LGHNA and CDR2 is YSLEER. Between the trimmed V and J ends, which lost 1 base and 8 bases, there was a span of 12 bases. The chain's CDR3 is CASSQGRGGDEQFF. The CDR3 nucleotides read TGCGCCAGCAGCCAAGGCAGGGGTGGGGATGAGCAGTTCTTC.

In this sample, this clone turned up a few times. This chain uses TRBV24-1 with TRBJ1-3; 8 nucleotides agree with TRBD1. Germline V gene lookup returns CDR1 KGHDR and CDR2 SFDVKD. V was pared by 4 bases and J by 9 bases, with 4 bases of the junction left unmatched. The CDR3 runs to 13 residues. This CDR3 is CATSDGTGPTIYF. The CDR3 bases are TGTGCCACCAGTGACGGGACAGGCCCCACCATATATTTT.

The V call is TRBV3-1 (or the pseudogene TRBV3-2), the J call TRBJ2-6; D is undetermined. The CDR3 is 17 residues long. Germline assignment: CDR1 LGHDT and CDR2 YNNKEL (reference sequence). V dropped 4 bases and J dropped 0 bases, with 13 bases sitting between them. The CDR3 DNA reads as TGTGCCAGCAGCCCCTCGCTGTCGAGCTCTGGGGCCAACGTCCTGACTTTC. Protein: CASSPSLSSSGANVLTF.

The rearrangement links TRBV1 to TRBJ2-3; the listed D gene, TRBD2, was not tested against the DNA. TRBV1 is reported as a pseudogene. The CDR3 is 17 amino acids. CDR3 sequence: CTSHQPVPGGPQDTQYF. CDR3 coding DNA: TGCACCAGCCACCAGCCCGTTCCGGGGGGGCCACAAGATACGCAGTATTTT.